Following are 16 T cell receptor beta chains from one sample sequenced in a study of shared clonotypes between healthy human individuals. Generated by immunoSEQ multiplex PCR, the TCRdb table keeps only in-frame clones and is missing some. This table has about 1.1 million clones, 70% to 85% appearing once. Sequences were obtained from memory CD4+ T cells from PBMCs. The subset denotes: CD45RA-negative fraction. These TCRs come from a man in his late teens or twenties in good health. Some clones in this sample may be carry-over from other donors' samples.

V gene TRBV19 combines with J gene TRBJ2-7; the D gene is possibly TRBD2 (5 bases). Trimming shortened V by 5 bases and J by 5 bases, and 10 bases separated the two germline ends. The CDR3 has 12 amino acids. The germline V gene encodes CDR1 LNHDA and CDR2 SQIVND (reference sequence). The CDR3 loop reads CASSYGRDEQYF. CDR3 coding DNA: TGTGCCAGTAGTTACGGGCGGGACGAGCAGTACTTC.

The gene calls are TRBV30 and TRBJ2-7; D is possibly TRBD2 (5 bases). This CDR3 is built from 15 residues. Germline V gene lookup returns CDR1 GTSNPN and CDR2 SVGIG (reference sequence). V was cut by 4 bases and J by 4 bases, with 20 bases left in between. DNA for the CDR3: TGTGCCTGGACTCTACTCCGAGGGTCCGGGTACGAGCAGTACTTC. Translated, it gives CAWTLLRGSGYEQYF. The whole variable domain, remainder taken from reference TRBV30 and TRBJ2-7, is SQTIHQWPATLVQPVGSPLSLECTVEGTSNPNLYWYRQAAGRGLQLLFYSVGIGQISSEVPQNLSASRPQDRQFILSSKKLLLSDSGFYLCAWTLLRGSGYEQYFGPGTRLTVT.

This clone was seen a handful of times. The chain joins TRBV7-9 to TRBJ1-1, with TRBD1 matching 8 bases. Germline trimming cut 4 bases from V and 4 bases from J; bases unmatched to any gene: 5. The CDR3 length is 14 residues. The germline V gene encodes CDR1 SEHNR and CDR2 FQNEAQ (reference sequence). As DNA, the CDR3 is TGTGCCAGCAGCTCTCCCGGACAGGGCACTGAAGCTTTCTTT. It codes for CASSSPGQGTEAFF. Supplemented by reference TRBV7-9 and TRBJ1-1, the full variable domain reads DTGVSQNPRHKITKRGQNVTFRCDPISEHNRLYWYRQTLGQGPEFLTYFQNEAQLEKSRLLSDRFSAERPKGSFSTLEIQRTEQGDSAMYLCASSSPGQGTEAFFGQGTRLTVV.

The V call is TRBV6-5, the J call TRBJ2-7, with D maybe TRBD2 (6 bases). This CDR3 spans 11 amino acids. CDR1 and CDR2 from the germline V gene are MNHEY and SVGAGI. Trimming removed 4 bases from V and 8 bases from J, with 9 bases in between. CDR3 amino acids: CASSWAGKQYF. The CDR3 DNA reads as TGTGCCAGCAGTTGGGCGGGGAAGCAGTACTTC.

The CDR3 sequence: CASTPQTGTANTEAFF. The DNA for the CDR3 is TGCGCCAGCACCCCACAGACCGGGACAGCCAACACTGAAGCTTTCTTT. V usage is TRBV5-1 and J usage is TRBJ1-1; 7 bases align to TRBD1. CDR3 size: 16 residues. V shed 6 bases and J 2 bases; nucleotides not matched to a gene: 13. CDR1 and CDR2 (germline): SGHRS, YFSETQ.

This chain's CDR3 is CASSATTSSFSYNEQFF. CDR3 DNA sequence: TGTGCCAGCAGTGCAACTACCTCGTCGTTTTCCTACAATGAGCAGTTCTTC. The chain joins TRBV25-1 to TRBJ2-1; D call uncertain. Germline loops: CDR1 MGHDK, CDR2 SYGVNS. Trimming took 4 bases from V and 1 from J, leaving 17 bases between them. CDR3 length: 17 residues.

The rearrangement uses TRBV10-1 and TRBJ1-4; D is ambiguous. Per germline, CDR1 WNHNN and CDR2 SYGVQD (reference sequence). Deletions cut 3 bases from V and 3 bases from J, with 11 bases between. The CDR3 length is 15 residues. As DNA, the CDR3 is TGCGCCAGCAGTGAAAAACCCGAGGCTAATGAAAAACTGTTTTTT. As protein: CASSEKPEANEKLFF.

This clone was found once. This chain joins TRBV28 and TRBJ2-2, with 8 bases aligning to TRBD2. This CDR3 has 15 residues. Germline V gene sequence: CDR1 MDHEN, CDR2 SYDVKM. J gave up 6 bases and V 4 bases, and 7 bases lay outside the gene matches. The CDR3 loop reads CASSSGQAGAGELFF. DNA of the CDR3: TGTGCCAGCAGTTCGGGCCAAGCGGGGGCCGGGGAGCTGTTTTTT.

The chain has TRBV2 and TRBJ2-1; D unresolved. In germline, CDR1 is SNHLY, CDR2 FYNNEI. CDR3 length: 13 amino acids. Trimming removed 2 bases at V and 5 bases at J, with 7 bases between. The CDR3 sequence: CASSELRDNEQFF. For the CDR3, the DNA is TGTGCCAGCAGTGAACTTAGGGACAATGAGCAGTTCTTC.

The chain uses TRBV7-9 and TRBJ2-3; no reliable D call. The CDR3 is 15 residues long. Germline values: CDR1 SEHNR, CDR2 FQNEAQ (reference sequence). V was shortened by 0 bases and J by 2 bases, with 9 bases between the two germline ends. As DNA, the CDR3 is TGTGCCAGCAGCTTAGCGCGATCTGACACAGATACGCAGTATTTT. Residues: CASSLARSDTDTQYF. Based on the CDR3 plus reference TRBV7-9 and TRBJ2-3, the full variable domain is DTGVSQNPRHKITKRGQNVTFRCDPISEHNRLYWYRQTLGQGPEFLTYFQNEAQLEKSRLLSDRFSAERPKGSFSTLEIQRTEQGDSAMYLCASSLARSDTDTQYFGPGTRLTVL.

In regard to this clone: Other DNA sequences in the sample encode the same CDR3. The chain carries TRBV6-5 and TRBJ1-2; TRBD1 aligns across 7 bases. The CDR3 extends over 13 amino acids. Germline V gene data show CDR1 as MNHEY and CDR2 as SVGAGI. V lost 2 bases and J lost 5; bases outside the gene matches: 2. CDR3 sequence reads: CASSYLQGYGYTF. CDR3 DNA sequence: TGTGCCAGCAGTTACCTACAGGGGTATGGCTACACCTTC.

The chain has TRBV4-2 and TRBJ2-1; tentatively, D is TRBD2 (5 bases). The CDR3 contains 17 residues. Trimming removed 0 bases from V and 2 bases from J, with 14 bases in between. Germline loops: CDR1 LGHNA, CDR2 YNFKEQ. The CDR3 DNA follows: TGTGCCAGCAGCCAAGATGGGCGGGCGGCTCCCTACAATGAGCAGTTCTTC. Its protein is CASSQDGRAAPYNEQFF.

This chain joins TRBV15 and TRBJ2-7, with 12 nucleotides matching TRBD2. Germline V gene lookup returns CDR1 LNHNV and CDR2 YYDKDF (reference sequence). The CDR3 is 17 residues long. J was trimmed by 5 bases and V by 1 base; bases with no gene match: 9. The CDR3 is CATSRGGRLAGDNEQYF. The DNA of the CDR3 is TGTGCCACCAGCAGAGGCGGGAGACTAGCGGGAGATAACGAGCAGTACTTC.

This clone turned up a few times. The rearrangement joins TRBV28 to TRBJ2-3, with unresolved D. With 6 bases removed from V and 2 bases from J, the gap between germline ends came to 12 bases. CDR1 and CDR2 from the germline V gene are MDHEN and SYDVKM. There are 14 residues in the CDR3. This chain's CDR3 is CASSKRAITDTQYF. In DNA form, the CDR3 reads TGTGCCAGCAGCAAAAGAGCGATCACAGATACGCAGTATTTT.

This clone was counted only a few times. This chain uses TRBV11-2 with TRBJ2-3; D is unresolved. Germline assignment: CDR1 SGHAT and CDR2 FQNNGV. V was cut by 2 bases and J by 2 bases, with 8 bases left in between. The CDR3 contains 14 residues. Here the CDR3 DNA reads TGTGCCAGCAGCTTAAACAGTTACACAGATACGCAGTATTTT. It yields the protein CASSLNSYTDTQYF. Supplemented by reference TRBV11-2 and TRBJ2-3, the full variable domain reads EAGVAQSPRYKIIEKRQSVAFWCNPISGHATLYWYQQILGQGPKLLIQFQNNGVVDDSQLPKDRFSAERLKGVDSTLKIQPAKLEDSAVYLCASSLNSYTDTQYFGPGTRLTVL.

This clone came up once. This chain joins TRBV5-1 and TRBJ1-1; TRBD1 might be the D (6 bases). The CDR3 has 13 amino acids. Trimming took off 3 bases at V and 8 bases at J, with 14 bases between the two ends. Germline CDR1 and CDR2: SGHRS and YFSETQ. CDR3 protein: CASSSGTPGEAFF. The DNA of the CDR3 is TGCGCCAGCAGCTCCGGGACACCGGGGGAAGCTTTCTTT.